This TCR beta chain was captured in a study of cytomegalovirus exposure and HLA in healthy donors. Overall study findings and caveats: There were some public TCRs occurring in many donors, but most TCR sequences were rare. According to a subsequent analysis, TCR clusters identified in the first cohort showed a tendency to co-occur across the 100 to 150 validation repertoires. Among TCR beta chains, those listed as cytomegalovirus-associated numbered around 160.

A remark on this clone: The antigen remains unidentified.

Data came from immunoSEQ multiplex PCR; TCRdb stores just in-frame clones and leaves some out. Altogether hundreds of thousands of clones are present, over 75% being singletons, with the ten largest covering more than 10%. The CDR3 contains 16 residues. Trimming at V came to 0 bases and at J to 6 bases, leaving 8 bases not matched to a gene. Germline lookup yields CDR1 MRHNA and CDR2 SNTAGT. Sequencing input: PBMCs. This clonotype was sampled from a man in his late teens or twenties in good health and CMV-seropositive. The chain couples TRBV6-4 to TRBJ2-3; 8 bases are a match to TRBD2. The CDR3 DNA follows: TGTGCCAGCAGTGACTCGTCAGGACTAGCTACCGATACGCAGTATTTT. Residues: CASSDSSGLATDTQYF.